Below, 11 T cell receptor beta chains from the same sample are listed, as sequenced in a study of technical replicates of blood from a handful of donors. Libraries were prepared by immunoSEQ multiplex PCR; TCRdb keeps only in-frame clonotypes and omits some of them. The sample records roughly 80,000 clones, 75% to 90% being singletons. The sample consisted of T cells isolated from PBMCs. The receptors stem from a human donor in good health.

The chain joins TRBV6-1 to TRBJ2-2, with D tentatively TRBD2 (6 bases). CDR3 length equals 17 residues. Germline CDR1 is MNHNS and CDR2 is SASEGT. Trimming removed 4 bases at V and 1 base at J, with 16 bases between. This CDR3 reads CASSVLFEGGNTGELFF. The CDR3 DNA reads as TGTGCCAGCAGTGTCCTTTTTGAGGGAGGGAACACCGGGGAGCTGTTTTTT.

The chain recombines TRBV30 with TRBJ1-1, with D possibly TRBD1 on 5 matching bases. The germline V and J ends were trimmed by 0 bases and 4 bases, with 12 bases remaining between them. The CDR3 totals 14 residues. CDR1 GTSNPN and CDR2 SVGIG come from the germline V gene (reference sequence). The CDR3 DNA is TGTGCCTGGAGTGTTCAGGGTATAGGCACTGAAGCTTTCTTT. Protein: CAWSVQGIGTEAFF.

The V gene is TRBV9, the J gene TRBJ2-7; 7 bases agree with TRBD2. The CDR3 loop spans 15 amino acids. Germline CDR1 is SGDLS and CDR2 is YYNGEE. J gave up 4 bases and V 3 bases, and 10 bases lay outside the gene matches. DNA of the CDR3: TGTGCCAGCAGCGGTAGGGGCGGGAGTACGTACGAGCAGTACTTC. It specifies CASSGRGGSTYEQYF.

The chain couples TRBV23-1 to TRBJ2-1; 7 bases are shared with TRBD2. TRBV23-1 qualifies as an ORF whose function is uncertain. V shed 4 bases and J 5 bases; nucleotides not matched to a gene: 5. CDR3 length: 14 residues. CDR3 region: CASSRRLADNEQFF. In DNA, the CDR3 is TGCGCCAGCAGTCGGCGACTAGCAGACAATGAGCAGTTCTTC.

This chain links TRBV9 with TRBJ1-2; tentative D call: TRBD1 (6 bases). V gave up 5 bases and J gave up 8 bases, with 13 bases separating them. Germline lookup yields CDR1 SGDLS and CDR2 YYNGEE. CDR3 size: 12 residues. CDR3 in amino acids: CASSQGMEGYTF. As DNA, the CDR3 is TGTGCCAGCAGTCAGGGGATGGAAGGCTACACCTTC.

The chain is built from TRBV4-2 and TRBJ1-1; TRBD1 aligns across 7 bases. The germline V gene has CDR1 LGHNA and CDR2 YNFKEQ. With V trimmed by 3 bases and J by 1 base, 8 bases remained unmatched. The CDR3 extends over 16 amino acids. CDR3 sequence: CASSQQIQGTNTEAFF. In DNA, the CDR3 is TGTGCCAGCAGCCAGCAAATACAGGGGACGAACACTGAAGCTTTCTTT.

The CDR3 spells CASSPFPGQLLNQPQHF. The DNA for the CDR3 is TGTGCCAGCTCACCCTTTCCGGGACAGCTGTTAAATCAGCCCCAGCATTTT. The V and J genes are TRBV18 and TRBJ1-5; 7 nucleotides align to TRBD1. Germline V gives CDR1 KGHSH, CDR2 LQKENI. J gave up 4 bases and V 3 bases, and 12 bases lay outside the gene matches. The CDR3 has 17 residues.

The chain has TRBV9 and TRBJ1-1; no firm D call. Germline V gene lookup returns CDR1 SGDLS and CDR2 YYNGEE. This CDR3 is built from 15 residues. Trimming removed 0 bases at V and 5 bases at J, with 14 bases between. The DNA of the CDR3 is TGTGCCAGCAGCGTAGACGGAACGTCGGGTACTGAAGCTTTCTTT. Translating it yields CASSVDGTSGTEAFF.

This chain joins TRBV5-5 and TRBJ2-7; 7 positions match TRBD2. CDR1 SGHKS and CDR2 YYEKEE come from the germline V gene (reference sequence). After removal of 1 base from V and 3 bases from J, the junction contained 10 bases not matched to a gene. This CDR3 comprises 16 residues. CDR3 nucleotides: TGTGCCAGCAGCTTGCTATCGGCTAGCGGAATCTACGAGCAGTACTTC. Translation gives CASSLLSASGIYEQYF.

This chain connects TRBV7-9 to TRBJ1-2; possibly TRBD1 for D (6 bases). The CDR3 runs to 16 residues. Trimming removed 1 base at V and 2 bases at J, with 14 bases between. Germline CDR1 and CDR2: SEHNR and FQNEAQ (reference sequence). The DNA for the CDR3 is TGTGCCAGCAGCTTAGGGGTAGGGGGAGCCAACTATGGCTACACCTTC. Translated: CASSLGVGGANYGYTF.

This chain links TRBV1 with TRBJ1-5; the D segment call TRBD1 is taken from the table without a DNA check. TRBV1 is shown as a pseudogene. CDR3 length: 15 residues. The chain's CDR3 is CTSPGKGVLNQPQHF. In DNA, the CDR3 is TGCACCAGCCCCGGTAAGGGGGTTTTAAACCAGCCCCAGCATTTT.